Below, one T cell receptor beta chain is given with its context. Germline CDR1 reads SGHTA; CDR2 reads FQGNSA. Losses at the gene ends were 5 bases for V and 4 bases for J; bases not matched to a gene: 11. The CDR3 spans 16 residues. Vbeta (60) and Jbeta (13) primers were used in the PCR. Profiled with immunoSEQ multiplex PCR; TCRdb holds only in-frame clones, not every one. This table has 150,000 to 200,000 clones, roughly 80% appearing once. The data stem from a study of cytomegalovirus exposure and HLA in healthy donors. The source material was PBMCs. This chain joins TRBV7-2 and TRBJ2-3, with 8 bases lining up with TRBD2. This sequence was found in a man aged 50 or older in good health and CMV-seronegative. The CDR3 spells CASSLSGGSASDTQYF. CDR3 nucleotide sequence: TGTGCCAGCAGCCTCAGCGGGGGAAGCGCCTCAGATACGCAGTATTTT. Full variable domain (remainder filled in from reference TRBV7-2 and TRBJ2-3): GAGVSQSPSNKVTEKGKDVELRCDPISGHTALYWYRQSLGQGLEFLIYFQGNSAPDKSGLPSDRFSAERTGGSVSTLTIQRTQQEDSAVYLCASSLSGGSASDTQYFGPGTRLTVL.